The entry below describes one T cell receptor beta chain. Antigen: not known. The data belong to a study of T cell repertoires and HLA-DP antigens. The junction had 6 bases not matched to a gene; V was cut back by 4 bases and J by 4 bases. Germline CDR1 reads SGHAT; CDR2 reads FQNNGV. The CDR3 runs to 14 residues. Sequencing used immunoSEQ multiplex PCR; TCRdb keeps in-frame clones, though not all of them. This sample has roughly 70,000 clones; just under 80% occur once, and the top ten carry roughly 1.6%. Sequenced input: CD4+ T cells from PBMCs. V and J are TRBV11-2 and TRBJ2-5, with 7 bases identical to TRBD1. The origin of this receptor is a man in his 60s in good health and CMV-seronegative. CDR3 bases: TGTGCCAGCAGCTCAGGGACAGCAAGAGAGACCCAGTACTTC. Translated, it gives CASSSGTARETQYF.